This is a list of T cell receptor beta chains from one sample in a study of blood T cell repertoires in COVID-19. Libraries were prepared by immunoSEQ multiplex PCR; TCRdb keeps only in-frame clonotypes and omits some of them. In the table there are about 520,000 clones, 80% to 90% of which are singletons. Sequencing was performed on peripheral blood. The receptors were sampled from a human donor in a cohort sampled during active COVID-19. Each CDR3 is given with its conserved first and last residue. A D gene is named only where the DNA matches it firmly. For some rows the clone size is stated as once, few or many, or as a class when expanded; others skip it.

clone_size: -; v_call: TRBV28; j_call: TRBJ2-2; d_call: TRBD1; cdr3_aa: CASSPGQGKLFF; cdr3_nt: TGTGCCAGCAGCCCTGGACAGGGAAAGCTGTTTTTT
clone_size: -; v_call: TRBV30; j_call: TRBJ2-4; d_call: TRBD1; cdr3_aa: CAWAQGTLSSINIQYF; cdr3_nt: TGTGCCTGGGCACAGGGGACCTTAAGTTCGATAAACATTCAGTACTTC
clone_size: many; v_call: TRBV7-9; j_call: TRBJ2-2; d_call: TRBD1; cdr3_aa: CASSLGQGENTGELFF; cdr3_nt: TGTGCCAGCAGCTTAGGACAGGGGGAAAACACCGGGGAGCTGTTTTTT
clone_size: -; v_call: TRBV11-2; j_call: TRBJ1-2; d_call: TRBD1; cdr3_aa: CASSLGGGRGYGYTF; cdr3_nt: TGTGCCAGCAGCTTAGGGGGCGGCAGGGGGTATGGCTACACCTTC
clone_size: once; v_call: TRBV28; j_call: TRBJ2-1; d_call: -; cdr3_aa: CASSPEQVLSYNEQFF; cdr3_nt: TGTGCCAGCAGCCCAGAACAGGTATTATCCTACAATGAGCAGTTCTTC
clone_size: -; v_call: TRBV19; j_call: TRBJ1-1; d_call: TRBD1; cdr3_aa: CASRTGQTYTEAFF; cdr3_nt: TGTGCCAGTAGGACGGGACAGACGTACACTGAAGCTTTCTTT
clone_size: -; v_call: TRBV5-1; j_call: TRBJ2-3; d_call: TRBD2; cdr3_aa: CASSAASGRETDTQYF; cdr3_nt: TGCGCCAGCAGCGCGGCTAGCGGGAGGGAAACAGATACGCAGTATTTT
clone_size: -; v_call: TRBV3-1/TRBV3-2; j_call: TRBJ2-7; d_call: -; cdr3_aa: CASSPRFHEQYF; cdr3_nt: TGTGCCAGCAGCCCCAGGTTCCACGAGCAGTACTTC
clone_size: -; v_call: TRBV9; j_call: TRBJ1-2; d_call: -; cdr3_aa: CASSVLPKGQNYGYTF; cdr3_nt: TGTGCCAGCAGCGTATTACCGAAGGGGCAGAACTATGGCTACACCTTC
clone_size: -; v_call: TRBV29-1; j_call: TRBJ1-4; d_call: -; cdr3_aa: CSVEDLRVKSTNEKLFF; cdr3_nt: TGCAGCGTTGAAGATCTACGGGTCAAATCAACTAATGAAAAACTGTTTTTT
clone_size: -; v_call: TRBV20-1; j_call: TRBJ1-5; d_call: -; cdr3_aa: CSASRGAKDQPQHF; cdr3_nt: TGCAGTGCTAGTCGGGGGGCGAAGGATCAGCCCCAGCATTTT
clone_size: -; v_call: TRBV5-4; j_call: TRBJ2-1; d_call: TRBD2; cdr3_aa: CASSPGGGDSSYNEQFF; cdr3_nt: TGTGCCAGCAGCCCGGGAGGGGGGGACTCTTCCTACAATGAGCAGTTCTTC
clone_size: -; v_call: TRBV5-1; j_call: TRBJ1-1; d_call: TRBD1; cdr3_aa: CASSPRDRTMNTEAFF; cdr3_nt: TGCGCCAGCAGCCCCCGGGACAGGACAATGAACACTGAAGCTTTCTTT
clone_size: -; v_call: TRBV7-2; j_call: TRBJ1-1; d_call: -; cdr3_aa: CASSRQQMNTEAFF; cdr3_nt: TGTGCCAGCAGTCGACAGCAAATGAACACTGAAGCTTTCTTT
clone_size: -; v_call: TRBV12-3/TRBV12-4; j_call: TRBJ2-1; d_call: TRBD2; cdr3_aa: CASSGGVGNEQFF; cdr3_nt: TGTGCCAGCAGTGGGGGGGTGGGCAATGAGCAGTTCTTC
clone_size: -; v_call: TRBV7-3; j_call: TRBJ1-1; d_call: -; cdr3_aa: CASSRQANTEAFF; cdr3_nt: TGTGCCAGCAGCAGACAGGCGAACACTGAAGCTTTCTTT
clone_size: -; v_call: TRBV6-2/TRBV6-3; j_call: TRBJ2-5; d_call: TRBD1; cdr3_aa: CASSYSRGPEETQYF; cdr3_nt: TGTGCCAGCAGTTACTCGAGGGGGCCTGAAGAGACCCAGTACTTC
clone_size: -; v_call: TRBV30; j_call: TRBJ2-3; d_call: TRBD1; cdr3_aa: CAWSDSPGQDKRQYF; cdr3_nt: TGTGCCTGGAGTGATTCCCCGGGACAGGACAAGAGGCAGTATTTT
clone_size: few; v_call: TRBV27; j_call: TRBJ2-7; d_call: -; cdr3_aa: CASSFSRDNAYEQYF; cdr3_nt: TGTGCCAGCAGTTTTAGTCGGGACAACGCCTACGAGCAGTACTTC
clone_size: -; v_call: TRBV6-2/TRBV6-3; j_call: TRBJ2-7; d_call: -; cdr3_aa: CASSYSSQGRNEQYF; cdr3_nt: TGTGCCAGCAGTTACTCGTCACAGGGGAGGAACGAGCAGTACTTC
clone_size: -; v_call: TRBV6-5; j_call: TRBJ1-1; d_call: -; cdr3_aa: CASSYYADAQNTEAFF; cdr3_nt: TGTGCCAGCAGTTACTACGCAGATGCTCAGAACACTGAAGCTTTCTTT
clone_size: -; v_call: TRBV30; j_call: TRBJ2-3; d_call: -; cdr3_aa: CAWSRETDTQYF; cdr3_nt: TGTGCCTGGAGTCGAGAAACAGATACGCAGTATTTT
clone_size: -; v_call: TRBV9; j_call: TRBJ2-7; d_call: TRBD1; cdr3_aa: CASSVAPQGDSYEQYF; cdr3_nt: TGTGCCAGCAGCGTAGCTCCCCAGGGGGACTCCTACGAGCAGTACTTC
clone_size: -; v_call: TRBV9; j_call: TRBJ2-3; d_call: TRBD2; cdr3_aa: CASSVSVLAGGVDTDTQYF; cdr3_nt: TGTGCCAGCAGCGTTTCAGTTCTAGCGGGAGGGGTTGACACAGATACGCAGTATTTT
clone_size: -; v_call: TRBV25-1; j_call: TRBJ1-4; d_call: TRBD1; cdr3_aa: CASSEQGAQKLFF; cdr3_nt: TGTGCCAGCAGTGAACAGGGGGCGCAAAAACTGTTTTTT
clone_size: -; v_call: TRBV11-2; j_call: TRBJ2-6; d_call: -; cdr3_aa: CASSITSSGANVLTF; cdr3_nt: TGTGCCAGCAGCATAACTAGCTCTGGGGCCAACGTCCTGACTTTC
clone_size: -; v_call: TRBV28; j_call: TRBJ2-3; d_call: TRBD1; cdr3_aa: CASRGQGAGTDTQYF; cdr3_nt: TGTGCCAGCAGGGGGCAGGGGGCGGGCACAGATACGCAGTATTTT
clone_size: -; v_call: TRBV19; j_call: TRBJ1-5; d_call: -; cdr3_aa: CASSIRGSNQPQHF; cdr3_nt: TGTGCCAGTAGTATAAGAGGGAGCAATCAGCCCCAGCATTTT
clone_size: -; v_call: TRBV15; j_call: TRBJ1-2; d_call: TRBD1; cdr3_aa: CATSRPDRGYGYTF; cdr3_nt: TGTGCCACCAGCAGACCGGACAGGGGGTACGGCTACACCTTC
clone_size: -; v_call: TRBV6-4; j_call: TRBJ2-3; d_call: TRBD2; cdr3_aa: CASSETSGRTDTQYF; cdr3_nt: TGTGCCAGCAGCGAGACTAGCGGGAGAACAGATACGCAGTATTTT
clone_size: -; v_call: TRBV11-3; j_call: TRBJ2-1; d_call: TRBD2; cdr3_aa: CASSLVSGTPYNEQFF; cdr3_nt: TGTGCCAGCAGCTTAGTTAGCGGGACCCCCTACAATGAGCAGTTCTTC
clone_size: -; v_call: TRBV5-4; j_call: TRBJ1-1; d_call: TRBD1; cdr3_aa: CASAVTGINTEAFF; cdr3_nt: TGTGCCAGCGCCGTGACAGGGATTAACACTGAAGCTTTCTTT